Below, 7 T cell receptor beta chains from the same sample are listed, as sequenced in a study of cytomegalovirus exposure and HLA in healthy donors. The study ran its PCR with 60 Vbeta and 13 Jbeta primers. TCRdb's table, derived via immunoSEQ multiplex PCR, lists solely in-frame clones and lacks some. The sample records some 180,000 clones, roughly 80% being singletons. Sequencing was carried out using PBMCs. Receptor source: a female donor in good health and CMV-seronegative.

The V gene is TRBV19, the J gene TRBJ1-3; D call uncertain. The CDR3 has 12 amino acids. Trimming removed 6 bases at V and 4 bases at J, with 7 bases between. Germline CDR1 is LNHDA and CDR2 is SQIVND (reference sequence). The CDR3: CASSLTGNTIYF. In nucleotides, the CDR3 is TGTGCCAGTAGCCTCACAGGAAACACCATATATTTT.

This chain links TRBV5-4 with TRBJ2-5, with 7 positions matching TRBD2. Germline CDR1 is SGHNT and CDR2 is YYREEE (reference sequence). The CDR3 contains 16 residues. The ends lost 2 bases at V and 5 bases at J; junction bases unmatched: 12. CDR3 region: CASSFQRGHSGETQYF. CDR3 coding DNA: TGTGCCAGCAGCTTCCAGCGGGGCCATTCGGGGGAGACCCAGTACTTC.

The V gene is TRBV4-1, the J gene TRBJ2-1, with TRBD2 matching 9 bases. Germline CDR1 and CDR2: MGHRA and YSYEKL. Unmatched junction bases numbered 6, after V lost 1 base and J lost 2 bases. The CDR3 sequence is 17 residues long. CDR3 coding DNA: TGCGCCAGCAGCCAAGGTAGCGGGGGACTGACCTACAATGAGCAGTTCTTC. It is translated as CASSQGSGGLTYNEQFF.

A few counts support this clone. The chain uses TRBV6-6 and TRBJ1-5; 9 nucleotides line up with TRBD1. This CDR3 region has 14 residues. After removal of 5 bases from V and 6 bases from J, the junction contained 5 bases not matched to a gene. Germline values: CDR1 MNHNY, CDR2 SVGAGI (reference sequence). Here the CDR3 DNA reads TGTGCCAGCAGTCAACAGGGGGCCGTTCAGCCCCAGCATTTT. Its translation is CASSQQGAVQPQHF.

CDR3 region: CASGGSDSNQPQHF. CDR3 sequence (DNA): TGTGCCAGCGGGGGGAGTGATAGCAATCAGCCCCAGCATTTT. The V gene is TRBV7-9, the J gene TRBJ1-5; D perhaps matches TRBD1 (5 bases). Trimming stripped 8 bases from V and 0 bases from J, with 11 bases between. The CDR3 spans 14 residues. Germline-derived CDR1 and CDR2 are SEHNR and FQNEAQ (reference sequence).

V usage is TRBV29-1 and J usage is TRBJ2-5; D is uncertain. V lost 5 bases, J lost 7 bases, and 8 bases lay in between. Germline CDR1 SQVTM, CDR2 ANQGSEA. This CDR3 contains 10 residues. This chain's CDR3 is CSVNSGTQYF. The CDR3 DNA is TGCAGCGTTAACTCGGGGACCCAGTACTTC.

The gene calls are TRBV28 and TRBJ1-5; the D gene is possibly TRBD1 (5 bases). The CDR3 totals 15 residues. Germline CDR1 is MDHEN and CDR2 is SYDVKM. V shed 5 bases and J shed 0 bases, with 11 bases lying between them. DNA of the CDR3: TGTGCCAGCAGTGGGGGGGGTCCTAGCAATCAGCCCCAGCATTTT. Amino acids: CASSGGGPSNQPQHF. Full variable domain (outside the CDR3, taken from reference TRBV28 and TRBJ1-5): DVKVTQSSRYLVKRTGEKVFLECVQDMDHENMFWYRQDPGLGLRLIYFSYDVKMKEKGDIPEGYSVSREKKERFSLILESASTNQTSMYLCASSGGGPSNQPQHFGDGTRLSIL.